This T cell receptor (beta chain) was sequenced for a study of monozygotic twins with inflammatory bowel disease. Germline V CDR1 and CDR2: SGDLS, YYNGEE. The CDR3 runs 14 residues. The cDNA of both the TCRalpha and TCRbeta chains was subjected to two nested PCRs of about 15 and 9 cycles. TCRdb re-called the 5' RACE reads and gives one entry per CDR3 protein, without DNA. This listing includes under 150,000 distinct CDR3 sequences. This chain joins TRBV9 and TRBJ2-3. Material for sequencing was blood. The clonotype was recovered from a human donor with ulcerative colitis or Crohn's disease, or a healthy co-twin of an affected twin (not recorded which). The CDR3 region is CASSFRTGTDTQYF.